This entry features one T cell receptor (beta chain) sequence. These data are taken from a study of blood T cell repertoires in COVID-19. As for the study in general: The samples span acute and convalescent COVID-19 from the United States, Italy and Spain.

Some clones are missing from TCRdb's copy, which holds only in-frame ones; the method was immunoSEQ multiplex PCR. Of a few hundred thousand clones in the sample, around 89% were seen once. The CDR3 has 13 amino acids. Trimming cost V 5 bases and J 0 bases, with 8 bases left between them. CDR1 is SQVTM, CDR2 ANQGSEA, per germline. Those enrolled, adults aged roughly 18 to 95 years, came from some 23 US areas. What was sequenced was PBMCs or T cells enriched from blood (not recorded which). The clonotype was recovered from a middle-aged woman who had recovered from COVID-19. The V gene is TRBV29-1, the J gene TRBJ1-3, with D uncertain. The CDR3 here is CSVTSSSGNTIYF. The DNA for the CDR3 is TGCAGCGTTACGAGCTCCTCTGGAAACACCATATATTTT.